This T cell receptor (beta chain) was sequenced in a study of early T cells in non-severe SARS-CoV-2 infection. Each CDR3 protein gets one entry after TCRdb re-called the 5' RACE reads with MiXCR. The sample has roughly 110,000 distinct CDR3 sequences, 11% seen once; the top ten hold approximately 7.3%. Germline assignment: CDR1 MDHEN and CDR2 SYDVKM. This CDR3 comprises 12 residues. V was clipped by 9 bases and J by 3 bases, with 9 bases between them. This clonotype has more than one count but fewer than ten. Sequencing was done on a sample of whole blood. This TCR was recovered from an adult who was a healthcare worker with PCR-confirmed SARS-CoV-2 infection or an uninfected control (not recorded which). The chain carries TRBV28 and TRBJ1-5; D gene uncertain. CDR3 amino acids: CARWRINQPQHF. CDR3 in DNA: TGTGCCAGGTGGAGGATCAATCAGCCCCAGCATTTT. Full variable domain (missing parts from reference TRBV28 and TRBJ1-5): DVKVTQSSRYLVKRTGEKVFLECVQDMDHENMFWYRQDPGLGLRLIYFSYDVKMKEKGDIPEGYSVSREKKERFSLILESASTNQTSMYLCARWRINQPQHFGDGTRLSIL.